This TCR beta chain was identified in a study of cytomegalovirus exposure and HLA in healthy donors. Overall study results and limits: Trimming of TCR beta V- and J-genes showed a link, identified in a later analysis, to a missense DCLRE1C variant. Reportedly, fewer N-insertions than the 666-donor mean appeared in an Asian-associated ancestry cluster in a later analysis.

This clone has more than one count but fewer than ten. As yet, its antigen is unknown. Each donor was nominally healthy when sampled (though unrecorded immune exposures were likely). Primers: 60 Vbeta forward and 13 Jbeta reverse. Profiling relied on immunoSEQ multiplex PCR, and the TCRdb table lists in-frame clones only, not all of them. The sample records under 100,000 clones, 9.5% to 13% being singletons. Germline CDR1 and CDR2: SGHRS and YFSETQ. Unmatched junction bases numbered 6, after V lost 5 bases and J lost 1 base. The CDR3 contains 15 residues. The receptor was derived from a man in his 60s in good health and CMV-seropositive. Sequencing used PBMCs. The chain uses TRBV5-1 and TRBJ2-3; TRBD1 matches 8 bases. For the CDR3, the DNA is TGCGCCAGCAGAAGTACGGGACAGGGCACAGATACGCAGTATTTT. Amino acid sequence: CASRSTGQGTDTQYF.